This is a list of T cell receptor beta chains from one sample in a study of shared clonotypes between healthy human individuals. Repertoires were generated with immunoSEQ multiplex PCR, while TCRdb's copy carries only in-frame clones and drops some. The sample has roughly 1.5 million clones, 95% to 99% seen once. Input material: naive CD4+ T cells sorted from blood. The source is a young man in good health. CDR3s leave out the opening cysteine and the closing phenylalanine or tryptophan.

TRBV29-1 | 12 | SVAGTSGSFTQY
TRBV7-9 | 9 | ASTAGGELF
TRBV20-1 | 8 | SASTETQY
TRBV28 | 10 | ASLGHFYEQY
TRBV5-1 | 12 | ASSPSDPGDEQF
TRBV5-1 | 13 | ASSLARQGGEKLF
TRBV10-2 | 14 | ASIGELAGDTGELF
TRBV11-3 | 14 | ASSLDQGIITGELF
TRBV27 | 15 | ASSLRGFRYSNQPQH
TRBV29-1 | 15 | SGTWATLNQGKNIQY